The clone carrying this T cell receptor beta chain has just one count. This entry comes from a study of blood T cell repertoires in COVID-19. Study details: Collection of acute and convalescent COVID-19 samples took place in the United States, Italy and Spain. T cells, B-cell-depleted T cells, or PBMCs provided the cDNA or gDNA that served as material.

V lost 4 bases and J lost 8; bases outside the gene matches: 15. Germline V gives CDR1 LNHDA, CDR2 SQIVND (reference sequence). The CDR3 sequence is 17 residues long. Only in-frame clones appear in the TCRdb table, and some are missing; sequencing was by immunoSEQ multiplex PCR. The table records tens of thousands of clones, around 83% of them present only once. This rearrangement joins TRBV19 to TRBJ2-1, with 9 bases matching TRBD2. Sequences were obtained from peripheral blood. The sequence came from a woman aged 60-75 years with acute or convalescent COVID-19. This CDR3 is CASSSRASGAIGYEQFF. For the CDR3, the DNA is TGTGCCAGTAGTAGCCGGGCTAGCGGGGCTATCGGCTATGAGCAGTTCTTC.